This entry concerns a single TCR beta chain. What it recognizes is unknown. This record comes from a study of response to subunit inactivated influenza vaccine. Study results and limitations: Few new T cells, the authors suggested, are recruited by each seasonal influenza vaccination.

Germline loops: CDR1 LNHNV, CDR2 YYDKDF (reference sequence). The V and J ends lost 0 bases and 2 bases respectively, with 7 bases between them. This CDR3 is built from 14 residues. TCRdb itself ran the RT-PCR reads through MiXCR, one entry per CDR3 protein. This table has a few hundred thousand distinct CDR3 sequences, more than 9% appearing once. The sequenced sample was non-naive T cells sorted from PBMCs, obtained 14 to 15 days before vaccination. This chain joins TRBV15 and TRBJ1-1, with no clear D. The sequence was collected from a middle-aged man who received an inactivated influenza vaccine. CDR3 in amino acids: CATSRDPANTEAFF. For the CDR3, the DNA is TGTGCCACCAGCAGAGATCCGGCCAACACTGAAGCTTTCTTT.